This T cell receptor beta chain was found in a study of blood T cell repertoires in COVID-19. Study details: Acute-phase and convalescent COVID-19 samples originated in the United States, Italy and Spain.

The repertoire was sequenced with immunoSEQ multiplex PCR; TCRdb's copy has only in-frame clones and lacks some. The data contain more than 95,000 clones, roughly nine tenths of them seen just once; the ten biggest clones take up 4.5% to 6%. The TCR sequence derives from a human donor in a cohort sampled during active COVID-19. Sequencing was performed on peripheral blood.

The CDR3 loop reads CASSLGESNVETQYF. The CDR3 DNA is TGTGCCAGCAGCTTGGGGGAGTCGAACGTAGAGACCCAGTACTTC. The chain recombines TRBV5-4 with TRBJ2-5; D may be TRBD2 (5 bases). This CDR3 comprises 15 residues. Trimming removed 0 bases at V and 4 bases at J, with 13 bases between. Germline CDR1 and CDR2: SGHNT and YYREEE (reference sequence).